Shown below are 22 T cell receptor beta chains from a single sample sequenced in a study of technical replicates of blood from several donors. Repertoires were generated with immunoSEQ multiplex PCR, while TCRdb's copy carries only in-frame clones and drops some. The repertoire holds roughly 72,000 clones, with around 90% as singletons. Sequencing was performed on T cells isolated from PBMCs. These receptors were collected from a human donor in good health.

This chain links TRBV10-3 with TRBJ2-1; 8 bases agree with TRBD1. CDR1 is ENHRY and CDR2 is SYGVKD in the germline V gene. Trimming took 6 bases from V and 7 from J; bases not matched to a gene: 8. The CDR3 has 14 residues. This CDR3 is CAISRDRSGNEQFF. In nucleotides, the CDR3 is TGTGCCATCAGCCGGGACAGGTCGGGAAATGAGCAGTTCTTC.

The rearrangement uses TRBV7-9 and TRBJ2-7; no definite D call. CDR1 and CDR2 (germline): SEHNR, FQNEAQ (reference sequence). Trimming took off 5 bases at V and 4 bases at J, with 6 bases between the two ends. This CDR3 comprises 11 residues. CDR3 in amino acids: CASSRTYEQYF. CDR3 DNA: TGTGCCAGCAGCCGTACTTACGAGCAGTACTTC.

This chain joins TRBV27 and TRBJ2-7, with 7 bases matching TRBD1. Germline lookup yields CDR1 MNHEY and CDR2 SMNVEV (reference sequence). Germline trimming cut 4 bases from V and 2 bases from J; bases unmatched to any gene: 8. The CDR3 length is 15 residues. The CDR3 nucleotides read TGTGCCAGCAGTTCCTTCAGGGGGTCGACCTACGAGCAGTACTTC. Its translation is CASSSFRGSTYEQYF.

V usage is TRBV9 and J usage is TRBJ1-3; D unclear. Germline CDR1 reads SGDLS; CDR2 reads YYNGEE. Trimming stripped 3 bases from V and 1 base from J, with 11 bases between. The CDR3 length is 15 residues. DNA for the CDR3: TGTGCCAGCAGCGCCTTGTTCGGGTCTGGAAACACCATATATTTT. It codes for CASSALFGSGNTIYF.

The chain recombines TRBV4-2 with TRBJ1-5; TRBD1 agrees at 8 bases. Germline V gene sequence: CDR1 LGHNA, CDR2 YNFKEQ. There are 16 residues in the CDR3. Trimming cost V 0 bases and J 6 bases; bases outside gene matches: 7. CDR3 loop: CASSQDGQGGGQPQHF. Here the CDR3 DNA reads TGTGCCAGCAGCCAAGATGGACAGGGAGGGGGTCAGCCCCAGCATTTT.

This clone was recorded a few times. The V gene is TRBV18, the J gene TRBJ1-2, with 12 bases fitting TRBD1. Germline V gene lookup returns CDR1 KGHSH and CDR2 LQKENI. The V and J ends lost 4 bases and 7 bases, in that order; junction bases with no gene match: 13. This CDR3 is 17 amino acids long. CDR3 loop: CASSRLSGQGAVVGYTF. For the CDR3, the DNA is TGTGCCAGCTCACGCTTATCGGGACAGGGGGCTGTGGTTGGCTACACCTTC.

In this sample, this clone turned up once. The chain links TRBV19 to TRBJ1-5; D is unclear. CDR1 and CDR2 (germline): LNHDA, SQIVND (reference sequence). There are 14 residues in the CDR3. V lost 2 bases, J lost 2 bases, and 7 bases lay in between. The CDR3 region is CASSISPGNQPQHF. CDR3 sequence (DNA): TGTGCCAGTAGTATATCCCCAGGCAATCAGCCCCAGCATTTT.

The J gene is TRBJ2-1, the V gene TRBV11-3, with 9 bases aligning to TRBD2. With V trimmed by 0 bases and J by 3 bases, 6 bases remained unmatched. Germline V gives CDR1 SGHNT, CDR2 YENEEA. CDR3 length: 17 amino acids. The CDR3 DNA reads TGTGCCAGCAGCTTAGAGCTCCTAGCGGGGTTCTACAATGAGCAGTTCTTC. As protein: CASSLELLAGFYNEQFF.

The chain recombines TRBV4-2 with TRBJ2-3; D is unresolved. This CDR3 contains 12 residues. Germline V gives CDR1 LGHNA, CDR2 YNFKEQ. V was trimmed by 2 bases and J by 8 bases, leaving 8 bases between them. The CDR3 reads CASSQLLSTQYF. DNA of the CDR3: TGTGCCAGCAGCCAACTACTAAGTACGCAGTATTTT.

The CDR3 is CASSFLSLGTDTQYF. As DNA, the CDR3 is TGCGCCAGCAGCTTTTTGTCATTAGGCACAGATACGCAGTATTTT. The chain combines TRBV5-1 with TRBJ2-3; the D is unclear. V dropped 2 bases and J dropped 1 base, with 11 bases sitting between them. Germline V gene lookup returns CDR1 SGHRS and CDR2 YFSETQ. CDR3 size: 15 residues.

The V and J genes are TRBV5-5 and TRBJ1-2; TRBD1 agrees at 9 bases. This CDR3 comprises 14 residues. Germline V CDR1 and CDR2: SGHKS, YYEKEE (reference sequence). With V trimmed by 1 base and J by 2 bases, 0 bases remained unmatched. The CDR3: CASSLTGGNYGYTF. In DNA, the CDR3 is TGTGCCAGCAGCTTGACAGGGGGCAACTATGGCTACACCTTC. Full variable domain (rest looked up from reference TRBV5-5 and TRBJ1-2): DAGVTQSPTHLIKTRGQQVTLRCSPISGHKSVSWYQQVLGQGPQFIFQYYEKEERGRGNFPDRFSARQFPNYSSELNVNALLLGDSALYLCASSLTGGNYGYTFGSGTRLTVV.

The chain links TRBV9 to TRBJ2-7, with D hard to call. Trimming cost V 3 bases and J 1 base, with 8 bases left between them. The CDR3 has 13 amino acids. Germline V gives CDR1 SGDLS, CDR2 YYNGEE. CDR3 sequence (DNA): TGTGCCAGCAGCGGATCAGATTCCTACGAGCAGTACTTC. Translated, it gives CASSGSDSYEQYF.

The chain uses TRBV4-1 and TRBJ2-7, with TRBD2 matching over 7 bases. This CDR3 is 15 amino acids long. V shed 0 bases and J 6 bases; nucleotides not matched to a gene: 8. Germline V gives CDR1 MGHRA, CDR2 YSYEKL. The CDR3 sequence: CASSQEGLPTSEQYF. Written as DNA, the CDR3 is TGCGCCAGCAGCCAAGAGGGACTACCGACCTCCGAGCAGTACTTC.

This sequence joins TRBV27 and TRBJ1-5; D may be TRBD1 (6 bases). This CDR3 is built from 16 residues. Trimming cost V 2 bases and J 1 base, with 12 bases left between them. CDR1 and CDR2 (germline): MNHEY, SMNVEV (reference sequence). The CDR3 here is CASSLRGSVSNQPQHF. The CDR3 DNA is TGTGCCAGCAGTTTAAGGGGGTCAGTGAGCAATCAGCCCCAGCATTTT.

The rearrangement uses TRBV7-3 and TRBJ2-2; D possibly corresponds to TRBD2 (5 bases). Looked up from germline, CDR1 is SGHTA and CDR2 is FQGTGA. The CDR3 loop spans 15 amino acids. V was pared by 0 bases and J by 4 bases, with 9 bases between. The CDR3 DNA reads as TGTGCCAGCAGCTTAACGGGTACTAGCACCGGGGAGCTGTTTTTT. Translated: CASSLTGTSTGELFF.

V gene TRBV5-6 combines with J gene TRBJ2-1, with unresolved D. This CDR3 is built from 13 residues. In germline, CDR1 is SGHDT, CDR2 YYEEEE. Trimming cost V 3 bases and J 0 bases, with 4 bases left between them. The CDR3 coding sequence is TGTGCCAGCAGCTCTAGCTCCTACAATGAGCAGTTCTTC. It specifies CASSSSSYNEQFF.

The chain combines TRBV6-8 with TRBJ2-1, with 8 bases matching TRBD2. Germline V gene data show CDR1 as MNHGY and CDR2 as SAAAGT. Unmatched junction bases numbered 9, after V lost 7 bases and J lost 7 bases. The CDR3 has 14 residues. The CDR3 region is CASTQGLGRNEQFF. The DNA of the CDR3 is TGTGCCAGCACCCAGGGACTAGGTAGAAATGAGCAGTTCTTC.

The chain links TRBV7-8 to TRBJ1-1; D unclear. V was pared by 2 bases and J by 2 bases, with 6 bases between. The germline V gene has CDR1 SGHVS and CDR2 FQNEAQ. The CDR3 length is 13 residues. CDR3 nucleotides: TGTGCCAGCAGCTTACCCCCTAACACTGAAGCTTTCTTT. This translates into CASSLPPNTEAFF.

V usage is TRBV5-6 and J usage is TRBJ2-3; perhaps TRBD2 as D (6 bases). The length of the CDR3 is 14 residues. Germline CDR1 is SGHDT and CDR2 is YYEEEE. Trimming pared 4 bases from V and 1 base from J, leaving 10 bases between. The CDR3 DNA reads TGTGCCAGCAGCCGGGACTTTCGCACAGATACGCAGTATTTT. Protein sequence: CASSRDFRTDTQYF. The variable domain in full, completed from reference TRBV5-6 and TRBJ2-3, reads DAGVTQSPTHLIKTRGQQVTLRCSPKSGHDTVSWYQQALGQGPQFIFQYYEEEERQRGNFPDRFSGHQFPNYSSELNVNALLLGDSALYLCASSRDFRTDTQYFGPGTRLTVL.

This chain uses TRBV6-5 with TRBJ2-2, with D uncertain. The CDR3 has 15 residues. V was pared by 5 bases and J by 5 bases, with 15 bases between. CDR1 MNHEY and CDR2 SVGAGI come from the germline V gene. Here the CDR3 DNA reads TGTGCCAGCAGTCTTCAGACATACCAGACCGGGGAGCTGTTTTTT. Protein product: CASSLQTYQTGELFF.

In its sample, this clone was seen once. This sequence joins TRBV28 and TRBJ1-2, with TRBD1 matching 7 bases. Germline V gene sequence: CDR1 MDHEN, CDR2 SYDVKM. The CDR3 extends over 15 amino acids. V trimming: 7 bases; J trimming: 5 bases; junction bases outside the gene matches: 13. CDR3 amino acids: CASIPFGTVEYGYTF. CDR3 nucleotides: TGTGCCAGCATTCCTTTTGGGACAGTAGAGTATGGCTACACCTTC.

The chain has TRBV28 and TRBJ1-2; no definite D call. Trimming cost V 3 bases and J 5 bases, with 16 bases left between them. CDR3 length: 15 residues. Germline V gene sequence: CDR1 MDHEN, CDR2 SYDVKM. This CDR3 reads CASSFLGSLNYGYTF. In DNA, the CDR3 is TGTGCCAGCAGTTTTCTGGGCAGTTTAAATTATGGCTACACCTTC.